The rows below give T cell receptor beta chains drawn from one sample of a study of patients and donors after allogeneic stem cell transplantation. TCRdb called the RT-PCR reads again in MiXCR, with one record for every CDR3 protein. The table records hundreds of thousands of distinct CDR3 sequences, around 16% of them present only once. The sequenced material came from blood, either unsorted or a sorted T cell fraction (not recorded which). The receptors derive from a human donor who was either an allogeneic HSCT recipient or a stem cell or donor lymphocyte infusion donor (not recorded which). It is not recorded whose cells these are; they may come from a transplant donor. Both conserved end residues are part of each CDR3.

v_gene	j_gene	CDR3aa
TRBV3-1	TRBJ1-3	CASSQDWGNTIYF
TRBV5-1	TRBJ2-2	CASSSTSGRAVGELFF
TRBV27	TRBJ1-2	CASSQLGDSYGYTF
TRBV24-1	TRBJ2-3	CATSDRIAGGPIDTQYF
TRBV12-3/TRBV12-4	TRBJ2-5	CASMSPIGGLETQYF
TRBV6-2/TRBV6-3	TRBJ1-5	CASTPGSNQPQHF
TRBV11-3	TRBJ2-5	CASSAGDIQETQYF
TRBV30	TRBJ2-3	CAWNLAGLPSSTDTQYF
TRBV20-1	TRBJ2-1	CSASPVRGSRNEQFF
TRBV20-1	TRBJ1-4	CSARDRGRSGEKLFF
TRBV4-1	TRBJ1-3	CASSQVTKGGNTIYF
TRBV12-3/TRBV12-4	TRBJ2-1	CASSWGLGRSNEQFF
TRBV7-9	TRBJ2-7	CASIQAKVGVAYEQYF
TRBV28	TRBJ1-1	CASSRPWVEGVEAFF
TRBV10-3	TRBJ2-5	CAISESGVDSQYF
TRBV20-1	TRBJ1-5	CSALTDTSNQPQHF
TRBV6-2/TRBV6-3	TRBJ1-2	CASSSTGGRSYYGYTF
TRBV7-9	TRBJ2-2	CASSLPDRVSGELFF
TRBV24-1	TRBJ2-7	CATSDRGRDLSEQYF
TRBV7-3	TRBJ2-2	CASSQGTGSTGELFF
TRBV20-1	TRBJ1-3	CSAPDRRVSGNTIYF
TRBV4-1	TRBJ2-3	CASSQETGPDTQYF
TRBV13	TRBJ1-2	CASSLGWRSRYGYTF
TRBV7-2	TRBJ1-6	CASSLFDRVNSPLHF
TRBV7-8	TRBJ2-3	CASSLGGPRDTQYF
TRBV12-3/TRBV12-4	TRBJ2-7	CASSLEREKGSYEQYF
TRBV3-1	TRBJ1-1	CASSQDRQQQHEAFF
TRBV9	TRBJ2-1	CASRDGNYNEQFF
TRBV12-3/TRBV12-4	TRBJ2-1	CASSPPSSGRVEQFF
TRBV6-5	TRBJ2-1	CASSYGLPWYNEQFF
TRBV4-1	TRBJ1-1	CASSQDPGLENTEAFF
TRBV7-9	TRBJ2-7	CASSLARQGDYEQYF
TRBV7-2	TRBJ2-3	CASSLADSFFSTDTQYF
TRBV6-1	TRBJ2-3	CASTPRARQDLTDTQYF
TRBV12-3/TRBV12-4	TRBJ1-3	CASSLIGTGISGNTIYF
TRBV25-1	TRBJ2-3	CASSERFDPFPDTQYF
TRBV10-3	TRBJ1-1	CAISGILQNTEAFF
TRBV18	TRBJ2-1	CASSPRTGGSIEQFF
TRBV4-1	TRBJ1-2	CASSRRTGRRAYGYTF
TRBV7-9	TRBJ2-6	CASSSGDRGANVLTF
TRBV3-1	TRBJ2-5	CASSQKGGGRMYQETQYF